This T cell receptor beta chain stems from a study of T cells after yellow fever vaccination. Study background: Researchers used SMART-Seq v4 Ultra Low Input to prepare fractions that had low cell numbers.

5'RACE template switching added a universal primer site and UMIs to TCR cDNA. MiXCR, applied by TCRdb to the 5' RACE reads, yields one record per CDR3 protein. This table holds about 52,000 distinct CDR3 sequences, about 6.6% found once. This CDR3 is built from 14 residues. Germline V gene data show CDR1 as SEHNR and CDR2 as FQNEAQ (reference sequence). V was pared by 5 bases and J by 2 bases, with 3 bases of the junction left unmatched. This clonotype was recorded many times. The source is a young man who received the YFV17D yellow fever vaccine. This chain connects TRBV7-9 to TRBJ2-1; TRBD1 aligns across 7 bases. The starting material was CD8+ T cells not binding an NS4B(214-222) dextramer, sorted from PBMCs, obtained approximately 40 days after the first yellow fever vaccination. CDR3: CASSPTGTYNEQFF. CDR3 DNA sequence: TGTGCCAGCAGCCCGACAGGGACCTACAATGAGCAGTTCTTC.